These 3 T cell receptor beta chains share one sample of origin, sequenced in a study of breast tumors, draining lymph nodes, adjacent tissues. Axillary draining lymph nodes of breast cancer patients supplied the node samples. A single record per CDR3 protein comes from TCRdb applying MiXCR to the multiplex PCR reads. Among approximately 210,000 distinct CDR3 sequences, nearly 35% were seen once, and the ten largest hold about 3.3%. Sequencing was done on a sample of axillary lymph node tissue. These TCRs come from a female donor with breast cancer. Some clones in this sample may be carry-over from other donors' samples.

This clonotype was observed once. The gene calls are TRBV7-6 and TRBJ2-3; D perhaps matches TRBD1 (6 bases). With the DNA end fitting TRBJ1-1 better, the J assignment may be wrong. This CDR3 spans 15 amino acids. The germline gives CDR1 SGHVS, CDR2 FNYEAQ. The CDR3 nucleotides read TGTGCCAGCAGCTTTCAACTTGGGGGGGCTTCTGAAGCTTTCTTT. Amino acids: CASSFQLGGASEAFF.

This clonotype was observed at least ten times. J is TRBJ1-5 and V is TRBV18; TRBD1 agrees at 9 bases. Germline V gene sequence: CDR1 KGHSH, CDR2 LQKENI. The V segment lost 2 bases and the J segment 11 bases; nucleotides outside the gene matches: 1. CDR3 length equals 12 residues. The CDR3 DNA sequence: TGTGCCAGCTCACCAGGGGACAGGGCCCAGCATTTT. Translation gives CASSPGDRAQHF.

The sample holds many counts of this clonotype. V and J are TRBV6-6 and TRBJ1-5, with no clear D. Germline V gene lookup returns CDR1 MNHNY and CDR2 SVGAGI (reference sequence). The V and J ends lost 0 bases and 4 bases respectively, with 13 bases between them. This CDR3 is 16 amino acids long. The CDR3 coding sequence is TGTGCCAGCAGTTACTCGATGACGGATTTTAATCAGCCCCAGCATTTT. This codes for CASSYSMTDFNQPQHF.